Described below is a single TCR beta chain sequence and its context. The clone's antigen remains unknown. No much larger clonotype is one base removed from it; base qualities were not supplied. These data originate in a study of cytomegalovirus exposure and HLA in healthy donors (dated by TCRdb to the late 2010s). Turning to the overall study: An earlier analysis of several hundred of the donors reported about 250 Gb of sequence data and about 100 million unique TCR beta sequences from some 180 million T cells. In the later analysis, no new phenotypic data were used to find candidate immune exposures; instead, reliance was placed on TCR beta sequences and their occurrence across donors. In a later analysis, previously published TCR beta repertoires from fewer than 750 donors were re-analyzed and high-resolution HLA genotyping was added so that TCR occurrence patterns could be studied. Both class I and class II loci were covered by HLA typing, at four-digit resolution. In an earlier analysis of around 540 of the donors, high-throughput TCR beta sequencing was used to judge whether each TCR beta V gene segment behaved as functional or pseudogenic. Donor age, sex, ethnicity and CMV serostatus were compiled alongside the repertoire data. The study aimed to test whether cataloging public T cell receptors could reveal signatures of past pathogen exposure. In addition to the first cohort of several hundred subjects, a separate validation cohort of 120 different subjects was used. Of the 300 to 450 genotyped donors, 75% to 85% were placed in the genetic ancestry cluster associated with self-reported Caucasian donors. The study profiled the T cell repertoires of 666 subjects by immunosequencing and related them to cytomegalovirus serostatus. Typing coverage differed by locus: A, B, C, DRB1 and DQB1 were typed in roughly 629-630 donors, DQA1 in 500 to 550, DPA1 in nearly 610, and DPB1 in around 490. In a later genetic analysis, genome-wide SNP genotypes for about 65% of the roughly 700 donors were used, and that subset was treated as a discovery cohort. All discovery cohort repertoires had been generated on a single sequencing platform. About 300 gigabases of sequencing data and tens of millions of unique TCR sequences were included in an early release covering under 650 HLA-typed donors. The study combined high-throughput TCR immunosequencing, statistical association of individual TCRs with disease status, and machine learning to predict cytomegalovirus infection status. Four or five DR-DQ haplotypes were handled as single units for association and clustering, since linkage in the cohort was strong. Among some 400 genotyped donors of the cohort, an average of roughly 230,000 unique TCR beta nucleotide sequences was sequenced per donor, of which roughly 17% were non-productive.

To prepare the library, the immunoSEQ multiplex PCR assay was applied. A mixture of 60 forward primers for TCR Vbeta segments and 13 reverse primers for TCR Jbeta segments was used in the multiplex PCR. A multiplex PCR assay on genomic DNA amplified the CDR3 region of rearranged TCR beta genes. The Illumina HiSeq System was used to sequence the amplified TCR beta libraries as 87-base-pair reads. As for the original processing: In a later analysis, 77 million or so unique TCR beta chains were counted across the 500 to 850 repertoires, and around 11 million of these chains were shared by at least two donors. Raw reads were error-corrected and collapsed into unique sequences with a nearest-neighbor algorithm that merged closely related sequences to remove PCR and sequencing errors. To assign V, D and J gene segments, CDR3 sequences were aligned to IMGT reference sequences. For a sequence to be retained, at least a six-nucleotide match to both a V gene segment and a J gene segment was required. Rearrangements were classified as productive when the CDR3 lacked stop codons and remained in frame with V and J, and all other rearrangements were classified as non-productive. CDR3 was defined by IMGT convention, running from the second conserved V-encoded cysteine to the conserved J-encoded phenylalanine. The earlier analysis of about 610 of the donors excluded sequences that lacked an unambiguous match to a single V gene segment. In an earlier analysis of a few hundred of the donors, V segments were called functional above 56.7% productive rearrangements and were called segregating when the between-donor standard deviation exceeded 5%. A statistical classification framework was developed to diagnose cytomegalovirus status using the catalog of TCR beta chain sequences. A later analysis assigned V and J genes by comparing TCR nucleotide sequences with IMGT/GENE-DB human TR gene sequences. In a later analysis, CDR3 sequences and most-parsimonious VDJ recombination scenarios were assigned using the TCRdist pipeline. In a later analysis, each TCR beta chain was defined by its CDR3 amino acid sequence together with its V-gene family, and reads without a unique V-gene family were excluded. As a way to deal with suspected cross-contamination and a sequencing artifact, a later analysis dropped hundreds of nucleotide sequences that were highly shared and had low generation probability. A later analysis calculated a clonal expansion index for each public chain from normalized within-repertoire ranks of inferred template counts. A later analysis computed generation probabilities with a VDJ recombination model fitted to out-of-frame rearrangements, and checked the results against IGoR. Hypergeometric tests were used in a later analysis to score TCR-TCR, TCR-HLA and TCR-CMV co-occurrence, with a repertoire-size bias correction applied to the TCR pairs. In a later analysis, false discovery rates were estimated by permuting HLA or CMV assignments 20 times. A later analysis grouped co-occurring TCRs with DBSCAN, adding TCRdist sequence similarity when clustering within HLA-allele-positive subsets. Repertoires with fewer than 30,000 or more than 120,000 public chains were left out of co-occurrence clustering, as were four to six repertoires with anomalous nucleotide sharing. Not all clones reach the TCRdb copy of this immuneACCESS table, which keeps in-frame sequences only. Checked studies attribute under half of the gap to unresolved V genes and leave the rest unexplained. For V, J and clone size, that table is used; D and trimming come from the DNA. Here the sample has roughly 200,000 clones; around 88% occur a single time. The biggest ten clones account for more than 0.25% of the sample.

V is pruned by 8 bases and J by 7 bases, leaving 12 bases of the junction without a gene match. Its CDR3 holds 14 amino acids, cysteine through phenylalanine. Only CDR3 DNA remains: 42 bases, in frame from the first base. The germline V gene (reference sequence) yields GTSNPN for CDR1 and SVGIG for CDR2. In total, around 600 healthy bone marrow donors made up the cohort. At the time of sampling, all cohort members were nominally healthy, though unrecorded immune exposures were likely present. The donor tested CMV seronegative and was one of the 352 seronegative cohort members. Each donor provided a peripheral blood sample, and peripheral blood mononuclear cells were used for TCR beta sequencing. Genomic DNA was extracted from the blood cell samples with the Qiagen DNeasy Blood Extraction Kit. Here is what the overall study found, with its caveats: Because HLA typing was unavailable for some donors at each locus, only the typed subset was used in association tests. Roughly uniform sequencing depth across donors was assumed in presence/absence analyses, although this assumption may not hold. A further reported finding was that TCR beta sequences accurately predicted the HLA-A and HLA-B alleles for most subjects in the first cohort. Three of the identified cytomegalovirus-associated TCR beta chains were confirmed in vitro to be specific for cytomegalovirus antigens. The classifier was reported to diagnose cytomegalovirus status with high specificity and sensitivity in both the original and validation cohorts. A cluster of highly shared sequence variants was judged likely to represent a technical artifact of the sequencing pipeline. Compared with equally common non-associated chains, HLA-associated TCR beta chains in a later analysis were more clonally expanded and had lower generation probabilities. Compared with the 666-donor mean, donors in an Asian-associated ancestry cluster had fewer N-insertions in productive TCRs, according to a later genetic analysis. The study listed 164 TCR beta chains as associated with cytomegalovirus. A later analysis found that most CMV-associated TCR beta chains appeared HLA-restricted, with HLA associations seemingly driven largely by CMV exposure. Across donors, most TCR sequences were observed very rarely, whereas some public TCRs were present in many individuals. Several of the top co-occurrence clusters appeared to be linked to parvovirus B19, influenza, CMV and Epstein-Barr virus, according to a later analysis. The authors suggested that the approach could potentially be generalized to other disease states and immunological phenotypes. Linkage disequilibrium might explain the correlated functional status among segregating V segments, but an unknown experimental factor could not be excluded. Because counts were too low, approximately 18 rarely observed V segments, including chromosome 9 orphons, were excluded from the earlier analysis of some 590 of the donors. At a false discovery rate of 0.05, a later analysis linked around 17,000 TCR beta sequences to specific HLA alleles. This cohort had only TCR beta chains sequenced, and the lack of alpha or paired-chain data limited which features could be detected. In an earlier analysis of roughly 560 of the donors, most TCR beta V segments were observed in productive rearrangements about 87% or about 30% of the time, broadly matching IMGT annotations. When HLA alleles, especially DR and DQ, strongly co-occurred, attributing TCR associations to individual alleles was difficult. The only immune exposure information available for the cohort was CMV serostatus. Some IMGT-functional V segments, including TRBV6-2 and TRBV6-3, could not be told apart with the 87-base-pair reads, so those segments were excluded. An association between a missense DCLRE1C variant and V-gene and J-gene trimming of TCR beta chains was found in a later genetic analysis and replicated in an independent cohort. According to a later analysis, TCR association rates differed among HLA loci, with DRB1 alleles showing the most associated TCRs and HLA-C alleles showing the fewest.

This TCR derives from a woman aged 25 to 39 in good health and CMV-seronegative. Recombination joined TRBV30 with TRBJ2-2, and 8 junction bases match TRBD1. The sequencing sample was made of PBMCs. CDR3 sequence: CAQNRDRNVGELFF. The sequenced DNA is TGTGCCCAAAACCGGGACAGGAATGTCGGGGAGCTGTTTTTT.